This T cell receptor (beta chain) originates from a study of beta chain features in type 1 diabetes. Whole-study findings and limits: Shortening of TCRB CDR3s, moderate but significant, appeared in all four CD4+ subsets of Type 1 diabetes patients.

As every portion of the isolated RNA was reverse transcribed, the sequencing read expressed TCRB transcripts. Libraries were prepared by immunoSEQ multiplex PCR; TCRdb keeps only in-frame clonotypes and omits some of them. This sample has over 600,000 clones, with around 12% found just once. V shed 1 base and J 2 bases; nucleotides not matched to a gene: 8. Germline CDR1 LNHDA, CDR2 SQIVND (reference sequence). CDR3 size: 18 residues. As for this clone: Its antigen is currently unknown.

Markers CD45RO/CCR7/CD25/CD127/CD95/CD27 served to sort CD4+ naive, central memory, regulatory and stem cell-like memory cells. The sequenced sample consisted of naive CD4+ T cells from blood. The chain recombines TRBV19 with TRBJ2-3; 11 positions match TRBD2. This receptor was obtained from a man aged 25 to 40 with type 1 diabetes. CDR3 loop: CASSIALAGGRFTDTQYF. In nucleotides, the CDR3 is TGTGCCAGTAGTATAGCCCTAGCGGGGGGCCGATTCACAGATACGCAGTATTTT.